This T cell receptor beta chain was documented in a study of T-cell reconstitution after alpha-beta-depleted transplantation in children. Study results and caveats: From surviving recipient T cells and thymic progenitors came the high day-60 TCRbeta diversity observed in some patients. When one year had passed after transplant, most T-cell counts and diversity came from newly produced T cells.

As it was prepared, the TCRbeta library received unique molecular identifiers. TCRdb ran MiXCR on the PCR reads and lists one entry per CDR3 protein. Of about 980,000 distinct CDR3 sequences in the sample, about 29% were seen once. The CDR3 has 13 amino acids. Trimming shortened V by 6 bases and J by 3 bases, and 9 bases separated the two germline ends. In germline, CDR1 is MNHEY, CDR2 SVGEGT. There are a few counts of this clonotype. Its antigen is as yet unknown. V gene TRBV6-2 or TRBV6-3 combines with J gene TRBJ1-5, with TRBD1 as a possible D gene (6 bases). The material was PBMCs, mostly from graft donor cells, obtained 360 days after TCRalphabeta/CD19-depleted stem cell transplant. This TCR came from a boy under three years old who had a stem cell transplant for SCID, so the T cells may come from the graft donor. The chain's CDR3 is CASRWTVNQPQHF. Written as DNA, the CDR3 is TGTGCCAGCAGATGGACAGTCAATCAGCCCCAGCATTTT.